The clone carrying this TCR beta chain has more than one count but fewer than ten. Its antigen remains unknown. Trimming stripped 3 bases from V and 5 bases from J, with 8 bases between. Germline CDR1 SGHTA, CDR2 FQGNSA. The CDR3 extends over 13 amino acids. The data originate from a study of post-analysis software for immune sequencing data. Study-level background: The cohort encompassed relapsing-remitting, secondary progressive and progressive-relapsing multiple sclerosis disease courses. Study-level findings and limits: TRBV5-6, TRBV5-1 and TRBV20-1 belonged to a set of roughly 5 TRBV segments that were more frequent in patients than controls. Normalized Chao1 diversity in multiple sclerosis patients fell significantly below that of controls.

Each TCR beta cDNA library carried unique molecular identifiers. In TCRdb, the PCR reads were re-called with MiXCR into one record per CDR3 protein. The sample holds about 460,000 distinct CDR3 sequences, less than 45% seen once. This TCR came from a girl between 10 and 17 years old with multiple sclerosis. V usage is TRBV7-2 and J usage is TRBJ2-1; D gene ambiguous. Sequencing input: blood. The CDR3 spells CASSLVPDNEQFF. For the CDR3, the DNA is TGTGCCAGCAGCTTGGTACCCGACAATGAGCAGTTCTTC.